This TCR beta chain was captured by sequencing in a study of molecular identifiers for immune sequencing clone quantification. TCRdb re-derived calls from the PCR reads in MiXCR, one entry per CDR3 protein. Here the sample spans more than 300,000 distinct CDR3 sequences, around a fifth being singletons. The authors sorted naive CD8 T cells as CD8+CD4-CCR7+CD45RA+. To note about this clonotype: Its antigen remains unidentified.

This CDR3 has 16 residues. Germline CDR1 and CDR2: MGHRA and YSYEKL. The V and J ends lost 5 bases and 0 bases respectively, with 16 bases between them. Study-wide results and limits: More than 99% of effector molecules, versus under 1% of naive-cell molecules, belonged to clones above 20 RNA copies. About a million naive cells reportedly did not prevent detection of spiked Jurkat TCR RNA from one cell.

This sequence was found in a human donor in good health. Some libraries in this study had Jurkat cell RNA spiked in. This chain uses TRBV4-1 with TRBJ1-1; D ambiguous. The sequenced sample consisted of naive CD8+ T cells from blood, with Jurkat cell RNA spiked in. The sample's subset: FACS-sorted CD8+CD4-CCR7+CD45RA+ naive T cells. CDR3 nucleotides: TGCGCCAGCAGCTTGGACGCAGCAACGATGAACACTGAAGCTTTCTTT. This translates into CASSLDAATMNTEAFF.